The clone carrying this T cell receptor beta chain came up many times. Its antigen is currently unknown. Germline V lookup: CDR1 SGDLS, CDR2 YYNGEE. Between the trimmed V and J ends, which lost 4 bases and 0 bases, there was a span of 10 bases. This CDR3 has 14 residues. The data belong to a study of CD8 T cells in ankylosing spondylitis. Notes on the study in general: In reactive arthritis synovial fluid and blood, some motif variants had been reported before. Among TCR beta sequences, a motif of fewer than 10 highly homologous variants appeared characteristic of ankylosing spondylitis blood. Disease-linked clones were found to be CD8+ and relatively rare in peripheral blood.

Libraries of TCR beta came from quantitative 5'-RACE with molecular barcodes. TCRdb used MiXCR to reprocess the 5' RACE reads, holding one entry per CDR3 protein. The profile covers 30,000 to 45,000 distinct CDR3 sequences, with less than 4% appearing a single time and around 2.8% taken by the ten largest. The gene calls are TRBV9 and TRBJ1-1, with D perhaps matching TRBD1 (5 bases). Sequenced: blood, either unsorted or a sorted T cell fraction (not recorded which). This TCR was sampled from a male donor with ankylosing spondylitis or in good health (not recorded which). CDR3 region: CASSRQGMNTEAFF. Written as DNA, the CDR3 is TGTGCCAGCAGCCGGCAGGGTATGAACACTGAAGCTTTCTTT.